These T cell receptor beta chains were read from a single sample in a study of post-analysis software for immune sequencing data. TCRdb re-analysed the PCR reads in MiXCR, keeping a single row per CDR3 protein. The sample includes around 190,000 distinct CDR3 sequences, approximately 30% of them seen just once. Sample: blood. These receptors were collected from a girl under 18 with multiple sclerosis. CDR3s include the opening cysteine and the closing phenylalanine or tryptophan. A D gene is named only where the DNA matches it firmly. The listing skips clone size in some rows; elsewhere it reads once, few, many or a size class.

j_call v_call d_call clone_size cdr3_nt cdr3_aa
TRBJ2-7 TRBV11-1 . many TGTGCCAGCAGCTCCCAGGGGAGGGAAAGCGAGCAGTACTTC CASSSQGRESEQYF
TRBJ1-1 TRBV6-1 . . TGTGCCAGCAGTGTTAGGCGGAGACCTCGACTTGCTGAAGCTTTCTTT CASSVRRRPRLAEAFF
TRBJ2-5 TRBV6-2/TRBV6-3 TRBD1 few TGTGCCAGCAGACGACAGGGCTGGGAGACCCAGTACTTC CASRRQGWETQYF
TRBJ1-1 TRBV2 TRBD1 few TGTGCCACGTGGGGACAGAGGGACACTGAAGCTTTCTTT CATWGQRDTEAFF
TRBJ2-3 TRBV20-1 . once TGCAGTGCTAGACCGACAGGCCGCACAGATACGCAGTATTTT CSARPTGRTDTQYF
TRBJ2-5 TRBV6-6 . . TGTGCCAGCAGTACCCGGACTGTAGAGACCCAGTACTTC CASSTRTVETQYF
TRBJ1-1 TRBV13 . . TGTGCCAGCAGCTCCCAGGCGGACGGCTTGAACACTGAAGCTTTCTTT CASSSQADGLNTEAFF
TRBJ2-3 TRBV6-6 . many TGTGCCAGCAGTTACCCCTCGAGCGATACGCAGTATTTT CASSYPSSDTQYF
TRBJ2-7 TRBV5-1 TRBD1 few TGCGCCAGCAGCTTGGTGGGTGACAGGGACCACGAGCAGTACTTC CASSLVGDRDHEQYF
TRBJ2-5 TRBV29-1 TRBD2 many TGCAGCGCCCGTAGCGGGAGCTTGGAGACCCAGTACTTC CSARSGSLETQYF
TRBJ2-1 TRBV5-1 TRBD2 . TGCGCCAGCAGCTTTTTCGGTAGCGGGGGAAACTCCTACAATGAGCAGTTCTTC CASSFFGSGGNSYNEQFF
TRBJ2-4 TRBV7-9 . many TGTGCCAGCAGCGGCGACTTGAAAAACATTCAGTACTTC CASSGDLKNIQYF
TRBJ2-3 TRBV12-3/TRBV12-4 . . TGTGCCAGCAGTTTCGGGTCTGCGGATACGCAGTATTTT CASSFGSADTQYF
TRBJ1-2 TRBV28 . many TGTGCCAGCAGTCTCAGGGTGTCCCACTATGGCTACACCTTC CASSLRVSHYGYTF
TRBJ2-1 TRBV6-5 . many TGTGCCAGCAGTTACGGGAGCAATGAGCAGTTCTTC CASSYGSNEQFF
TRBJ2-7 TRBV21-1 . many TGTGCCAGCAGCAAAGAGGCTTGGCAGGGCTCATCCTACGAGCAGTACTTC CASSKEAWQGSSYEQYF
TRBJ1-6 TRBV7-6 . many TGTGCCAGCAGCTTAGGCCGGGGAAATTCACCCCTCCACTTT CASSLGRGNSPLHF
TRBJ1-6 TRBV20-1 . many TGCAGTGCTCCAATATCCTATAATTCACCCCTCCACTTT CSAPISYNSPLHF
TRBJ2-5 TRBV5-5 . . TGTGCCAGCAGCCCAAGACATGGCTCGGGGACCCAGTACTTC CASSPRHGSGTQYF
TRBJ1-1 TRBV5-1 TRBD1 . TGCGCCAGCAGCCTACAGGGGTACACTGAAGCTTTCTTT CASSLQGYTEAFF
TRBJ2-6 TRBV5-1 . many TGCGCCAGCAGCTTGGTCCGGGGGGCCAACGTCCTGACTTTC CASSLVRGANVLTF
TRBJ1-5 TRBV20-1 . many TGCAGTGCTAGACTAGCAGGTGATTATAGCAATCAGCCCCAGCATTTT CSARLAGDYSNQPQHF
TRBJ1-6 TRBV2 . few TGTGCCAGCAGGGAGACAGATCATCTCGGTCATAATTCACCCCTCCACTTT CASRETDHLGHNSPLHF
TRBJ2-5 TRBV15 . many TGTGCCACCAGCAGAGACTCCCACAGAGTGGGAGAGACCCAGTACTTC CATSRDSHRVGETQYF
TRBJ2-7 TRBV5-5 . many TGTGCCAGCATCCCCGAGGGCAGGGATTATTACGAGCAGTACTTC CASIPEGRDYYEQYF
TRBJ2-7 TRBV6-5 TRBD2 many TGTGCCAGCAGCATTAGCGGGGGGGCAGGGTACGAGCAGTACTTC CASSISGGAGYEQYF
TRBJ2-7 TRBV4-3 TRBD1 . TGCGCCAGCAGCCCATCCTCCGGGACAGGTAACTACGAGCAGTACTTC CASSPSSGTGNYEQYF
TRBJ1-1 TRBV29-1 . many TGCAGCGCCCTCGGCAACACTGAAGCTTTCTTT CSALGNTEAFF
TRBJ2-7 TRBV5-1 TRBD2 few TGCGCCAGCAGCTTGGCCGGGGCATTAGCGGGGGGCGAGCAGTACTTC CASSLAGALAGGEQYF
TRBJ2-5 TRBV6-6 . many TGTGCCAGCAGCCGGTACCAAGAGACCCAGTACTTC CASSRYQETQYF
TRBJ1-6 TRBV28 TRBD1 . TGTGCCAGCAGTCCTCAGACAGGGATATCTAAAGTGTCACCCCTCCACTTT CASSPQTGISKVSPLHF
TRBJ2-3 TRBV24-1 . many TGTGCCACCAGTGACCCCCAGATAGCGGAGTTCGCAGATACGCAGTATTTT CATSDPQIAEFADTQYF
TRBJ1-3 TRBV7-2 . once TGTGCCAGCAGCATTAACTCTGGAAACACCATATATTTT CASSINSGNTIYF
TRBJ2-7 TRBV7-9 . few TGTGCCAGCAGCTTTCATGGGGAGGAGCAGTACTTC CASSFHGEEQYF
TRBJ2-2 TRBV7-9 . . TGTGCCAGCAGCTTAGTGATGGGTGACACCGGGGAGCTGTTTTTT CASSLVMGDTGELFF
TRBJ2-7 TRBV5-1 . . TGCGCCAGCAGCTTAAAGGCGCCCAATGAGCAGTACTTC CASSLKAPNEQYF
TRBJ1-5 TRBV7-7 . few TGTGCCGAGCAGGGCAATCAGCCCCAGCATTTT CAEQGNQPQHF
TRBJ2-2 TRBV5-1 . . TGCGCCAGCAGCTTGCTTTCCTCAGGGAACACCGGGGAGCTGTTTTTT CASSLLSSGNTGELFF
TRBJ2-2 TRBV28 . once TGTGCCAGCAGAGCTGATAAGACGGGACTCCCTGGCGGGGAGCTGTTTTTT CASRADKTGLPGGELFF
TRBJ2-1 TRBV29-1 . many TGCAGCGTTGGGGCTACAGAGGAGCAGTTCTTC CSVGATEEQFF
TRBJ1-6 TRBV7-2 . . TGTGCCAGCAGCTTAGGAGTCAGCAAACCTTCTAATTCACCCCTCCACTTT CASSLGVSKPSNSPLHF
TRBJ1-6 TRBV7-9 . . TGTGCCAGCAGCTTAGCAGTAGGACCGTCCAGGCCCCTCCACTTT CASSLAVGPSRPLHF
TRBJ2-3 TRBV20-1 TRBD1 few TGCAGTGCTAGGGGTCCGGAAGGGGACAGGGCTACAGATACGCAGTATTTT CSARGPEGDRATDTQYF